Each of the 14 T cell receptor beta chains below was sequenced from the same sample in a study of long-term antiretroviral therapy in people with HIV. Assay version v3.0 of immunoSEQ was used, and it was run at survey level. Sequencing was performed with immunoSEQ multiplex PCR; in TCRdb, only in-frame clones are kept and a portion is missing. The table lists under 30,000 clones, about 95% of them singletons. This sample comprised unsorted PBMCs, obtained approximately 6.1 years after starting antiretroviral therapy. These receptors were obtained from a man aged 30 to 45 with HIV.

CDR3 in amino acids: CASSQTGAGGGYTF. DNA for the CDR3: TGTGCCAGCAGCCAAACAGGGGCCGGGGGGGGCTACACCTTC. The rearrangement joins TRBV7-2 to TRBJ1-2, with 7 bases fitting TRBD1. The trim removed 5 bases at V and 8 bases at J, leaving 11 bases unmatched. Germline values: CDR1 SGHTA, CDR2 FQGNSA. This CDR3 contains 14 residues.

V and J are TRBV27 and TRBJ2-2; D perhaps matches TRBD1 (6 bases). The V gene lost 9 bases and the J gene lost 0 bases, with 23 bases spanning the gap. From germline, CDR1 is MNHEY and CDR2 SMNVEV (reference sequence). There are 18 residues in the CDR3. CDR3 residues: CASTETIAGVTNTGELFF. The CDR3 DNA follows: TGTGCCAGTACAGAAACAATAGCAGGGGTAACGAACACCGGGGAGCTGTTTTTT.

This clone was counted a single time. This chain joins TRBV28 and TRBJ1-2, with TRBD1 matching over 7 bases. Germline assignment: CDR1 MDHEN and CDR2 SYDVKM. V lost 7 bases to trimming and J lost 5 bases; unmatched junction nucleotides: 10. CDR3 size: 14 residues. CDR3 in DNA: TGTGCCAGCAACCCTACAGGGGCCGGGTATGGCTACACCTTC. It codes for CASNPTGAGYGYTF.

A note on this clone: Because the CDR3's place on the DNA is in doubt, the DNA is left out and the CDR3 is given as listed by TCRdb. The genes are TRBV6-6 and TRBJ2-3; the DNA was not compared with TRBD1, the D call given in the table. The CDR3 is made up of 16 amino acids, end residues included. Germline CDR1 reads MNHNY; CDR2 reads SVGAGI (reference sequence). This CDR3 reads CASTVTFGQGPVVQYF.

The chain carries TRBV10-3 and TRBJ1-6; the D is unclear. Germline CDR1 is ENHRY and CDR2 is SYGVKD. Trimming removed 7 bases from V and 5 bases from J, with 9 bases in between. The CDR3 spans 13 residues. Here the CDR3 DNA reads TGTGCCATCATCGTCCTCAATAATTCACCCCTCCACTTT. Encoded protein: CAIIVLNNSPLHF.

This clone has only one observation. The chain has TRBV7-6 and TRBJ2-5, with D uncertain. There are 14 residues in the CDR3. With 1 base removed from V and 2 bases from J, the gap between germline ends came to 8 bases. The germline gives CDR1 SGHVS, CDR2 FNYEAQ. CDR3 sequence (DNA): TGTGCCAGCAGCTTAGAAGACTCTCAAGAGACCCAGTACTTC. Translating it yields CASSLEDSQETQYF.

The rearrangement uses TRBV4-1 and TRBJ2-5; TRBD2 aligns across 9 bases. This CDR3 has 15 residues. Germline loops: CDR1 MGHRA, CDR2 YSYEKL. Germline trimming cut 3 bases from V and 2 bases from J; bases unmatched to any gene: 4. CDR3 DNA: TGCGCCAGCAGCCACGGCGGGGGGGTACAAGAGACCCAGTACTTC. Amino acid sequence: CASSHGGGVQETQYF.

The rearrangement joins TRBV29-1 to TRBJ2-7; D unresolved. Germline V gene lookup returns CDR1 SQVTM and CDR2 ANQGSEA. The CDR3 extends over 11 amino acids. Trimming removed 1 base from V and 3 bases from J, with 4 bases in between. The CDR3 region has the DNA TGCAGCGTTGAAGGGGGCTACGAGCAGTACTTC. It is translated as CSVEGGYEQYF.

This chain uses TRBV7-9 with TRBJ2-5; D perhaps matches TRBD2 (6 bases). This CDR3 has 16 residues. Germline CDR1 is SEHNR and CDR2 is FQNEAQ (reference sequence). Trimming stripped 3 bases from V and 2 bases from J, with 16 bases between. The CDR3 DNA is TGTGCCAGCAGCTTTCTCGTTACGCGGGGACAAGAGACCCAGTACTTC. Translation: CASSFLVTRGQETQYF.

V usage is TRBV27 and J usage is TRBJ2-7; 10 bases align to TRBD1. In germline, CDR1 is MNHEY, CDR2 SMNVEV (reference sequence). The CDR3 covers 13 residues. The V and J ends lost 6 bases and 6 bases, in that order; junction bases with no gene match: 5. CDR3 nucleotide sequence: TGTGCCAGCAGCGGGACAGGGGTGGGCGAGCAGTACTTC. This encodes CASSGTGVGEQYF.

V usage is TRBV5-1 and J usage is TRBJ2-1; 9 bases are a match to TRBD2. Germline values: CDR1 SGHRS, CDR2 YFSETQ. There are 14 residues in the CDR3. Trimming removed 3 bases from V and 4 bases from J; junction bases left unmatched: 2. The CDR3 reads CASSSSGAYNEQFF. In DNA, the CDR3 is TGCGCCAGCAGCTCTAGCGGGGCTTACAATGAGCAGTTCTTC.

The chain links TRBV29-1 to TRBJ2-1, with TRBD2 matching over 13 bases. V shed 7 bases, J shed 9 bases, and the junction held 15 bases outside the gene matches. This CDR3 has 16 amino acids. Germline V CDR1 and CDR2: SQVTM, ANQGSEA. CDR3 in DNA: TGCAGCGACGCCGGACTAGCGGGGGCACCCAGGGGTGAGCAGTTCTTC. Translated, it gives CSDAGLAGAPRGEQFF.

The chain couples TRBV18 to TRBJ1-2; D is unclear. The CDR3 is 13 residues long. Trimming removed 5 bases at V and 1 base at J, with 8 bases between. Germline CDR1 KGHSH, CDR2 LQKENI. CDR3 residues: CASSSSDNYGYTF. CDR3 in DNA: TGTGCCAGCTCATCGTCGGATAACTATGGCTACACCTTC.

V gene TRBV7-6 combines with J gene TRBJ1-4; weak D call: TRBD1 (6 bases). The V gene lost 5 bases and the J gene lost 3 bases, with 19 bases spanning the gap. The CDR3 sequence is 17 residues long. Germline lookup yields CDR1 SGHVS and CDR2 FNYEAQ. This CDR3 reads CASSPLQRGSANEKLFF. In nucleotides, the CDR3 is TGTGCCAGCAGCCCACTACAAAGGGGGTCGGCTAATGAAAAACTGTTTTTT.